This T cell receptor beta chain was found in a study of cytomegalovirus exposure and HLA in healthy donors. Study-wide context: A previous analysis identified approximately 110 million unique TCR beta sequences derived from some 200 million T cells. Points from the study as a whole: There were 150 to 200 TCR beta chains listed as cytomegalovirus-associated. Links to common viral pathogens appeared, in a later analysis, for several of the most significant clusters.

Looked up from germline, CDR1 is SGHTA and CDR2 is FQGTGA. The CDR3 consists of 15 residues. Trimming shortened V by 1 base and J by 0 bases, and 8 bases separated the two germline ends. About this clone: Its antigen is unknown.

Amplification used 60 Vbeta primers and 13 Jbeta primers. Repertoires were generated with immunoSEQ multiplex PCR, while TCRdb's copy carries only in-frame clones and drops some. Of more than 95,000 clones listed, 60% to 85% are singletons. Input material: PBMCs. The genes are TRBV7-3 and TRBJ2-3; TRBD1 might be the D (5 bases). This sequence was found in a man between 45 and 60 years old in good health and CMV-seropositive. CDR3 in amino acids: CASSLMGPSTDTQYF. CDR3 coding DNA: TGTGCCAGCAGCTTAATGGGGCCTAGCACAGATACGCAGTATTTT.